The 9 T cell receptor beta chains below were found in one sample sequenced in a study of blood T cell repertoires in COVID-19. This table comes from immunoSEQ multiplex PCR, and its TCRdb copy is limited to in-frame clones, with some not included. Here the sample spans 210,000 or so clones, more than 70% being singletons. Sequenced sample: PBMCs or T cells enriched from blood (not recorded which). These receptors all stem from a man aged 25 to 40 with acute COVID-19.

The rearrangement links TRBV19 to TRBJ1-4, with a weak D call TRBD1 (6 bases). Germline loops: CDR1 LNHDA, CDR2 SQIVND (reference sequence). V dropped 9 bases and J dropped 8 bases, with 13 bases sitting between them. The CDR3 is 12 residues long. CDR3 in amino acids: CASHRVGEKLFF. The DNA for the CDR3 is TGTGCCAGCCACAGGGTTGGAGAAAAACTGTTTTTT.

The chain uses TRBV3-1 (or the pseudogene TRBV3-2) and TRBJ1-2; D unresolved. The germline V gene has CDR1 LGHDT and CDR2 YNNKEL (reference sequence). The V and J ends lost 3 bases and 1 base respectively, with 6 bases between them. The CDR3 length is 13 residues. For the CDR3, the DNA is TGTGCCAGCAGCCATGGTAGTAACTATGGCTACACCTTC. It encodes CASSHGSNYGYTF.

V usage is TRBV6-5 and J usage is TRBJ2-7; D unresolved. CDR3 size: 14 residues. In germline, CDR1 is MNHEY, CDR2 SVGAGI. Deletions cut 6 bases from V and 0 bases from J, with 12 bases between. CDR3 sequence: CASSAYSSSYEQYF. As DNA, the CDR3 is TGTGCCAGCAGCGCGTATAGCTCCTCCTACGAGCAGTACTTC.

This sequence joins TRBV6-5 and TRBJ1-5; possibly TRBD1 for D (5 bases). Germline V CDR1 and CDR2: MNHEY, SVGAGI. The V and J ends lost 0 bases and 6 bases respectively, with 9 bases between them. There are 14 residues in the CDR3. CDR3 sequence reads: CASSYSGGVQPQHF. CDR3 coding DNA: TGTGCCAGCAGTTACTCGGGAGGGGTTCAGCCCCAGCATTTT.

The chain joins TRBV19 to TRBJ1-3; tentatively, D is TRBD1 (6 bases). This CDR3 region has 17 residues. Germline V lookup: CDR1 LNHDA, CDR2 SQIVND (reference sequence). Trimming cost V 1 base and J 0 bases, with 13 bases left between them. The CDR3 sequence: CASSIGLRTVSGNTIYF. CDR3 sequence (DNA): TGTGCCAGTAGTATAGGGCTTCGGACAGTCTCTGGAAACACCATATATTTT.

The chain recombines TRBV19 with TRBJ2-3; 9 nucleotides align to TRBD1. The CDR3 is 15 amino acids. V dropped 8 bases and J dropped 6; count of bases not matched to a gene: 12. Germline V gene lookup returns CDR1 LNHDA and CDR2 SQIVND (reference sequence). CDR3 loop: CASAQGDRVTDTQYF. CDR3 sequence (DNA): TGTGCCAGTGCCCAGGGGGACAGGGTAACGGATACGCAGTATTTT.

The chain employs TRBV2 and TRBJ1-1; D unresolved. The CDR3 consists of 12 residues. The V gene lost 7 bases and the J gene lost 10 bases, with 16 bases spanning the gap. Germline assignment: CDR1 SNHLY and CDR2 FYNNEI. In nucleotides, the CDR3 is TGTGCCAGCATTTCCAAGTTGACGGGAGCTTTCTTT. Its protein is CASISKLTGAFF.

This clone was detected only a few times. The chain has TRBV7-9 and TRBJ1-4, with TRBD1 matching over 7 bases. CDR3 size: 14 residues. V shed 6 bases and J 8 bases; nucleotides not matched to a gene: 9. The germline V gene encodes CDR1 SEHNR and CDR2 FQNEAQ (reference sequence). This CDR3 reads CASRTGTSAEKLFF. The CDR3 DNA is TGTGCCAGCAGGACAGGGACCTCGGCGGAAAAACTGTTTTTT.

The chain has TRBV6-5 and TRBJ2-7; 7 bases match TRBD1. Germline assignment: CDR1 MNHEY and CDR2 SVGAGI. The trim removed 2 bases at V and 2 bases at J, leaving 3 bases unmatched. This CDR3 spans 14 amino acids. Here the CDR3 DNA reads TGTGCCAGCAGTTACAGGGGGCGTACCTACGAGCAGTACTTC. Amino acids: CASSYRGRTYEQYF.